What follows are 13 T cell receptor beta chains derived from one specimen sequenced in a study of T cells after yellow fever vaccination. TCRdb recomputed calls from the 5' RACE reads with MiXCR, one row per CDR3 protein. The repertoire holds 300,000 to 400,000 distinct CDR3 sequences, with about 7.8% as singletons. Sequencing was performed on PBMCs, taken more than 35 days after the first yellow fever vaccination. The receptors originated from a man aged 18 to 29 who received the YFV17D yellow fever vaccine.

This clonotype was recorded a few times. V gene TRBV29-1 combines with J gene TRBJ2-5; 9 bases align to TRBD1. Germline CDR1 is SQVTM and CDR2 is ANQGSEA. J gave up 1 base and V 3 bases, and 3 bases lay outside the gene matches. The CDR3 has 14 residues. This chain's CDR3 is CSVDWTGVQETQYF. The CDR3 bases are TGCAGCGTTGATTGGACAGGGGTCCAAGAGACCCAGTACTTC.

This clonotype was picked up a small number of times. CDR3 region: CAISPSDRAENQPQHF. CDR3 in DNA: TGTGCCATCAGTCCCTCGGACAGGGCGGAGAATCAGCCCCAGCATTTT. The chain employs TRBV10-3 and TRBJ1-5; 8 bases map to TRBD1. This CDR3 has 16 residues. Trimming removed 5 bases from V and 4 bases from J; junction bases left unmatched: 10. Germline lookup yields CDR1 ENHRY and CDR2 SYGVKD.

The rearrangement joins TRBV4-1 to TRBJ2-3, with D hard to call. This CDR3 comprises 16 residues. Germline-derived CDR1 and CDR2 are MGHRA and YSYEKL. Trimming stripped 2 bases from V and 0 bases from J, with 12 bases between. The CDR3, as DNA: TGCGCCAGCAGCCAATCCGCAGGTTCTAGCACAGATACGCAGTATTTT. Encoded protein: CASSQSAGSSTDTQYF.

This clonotype was counted at least ten times. The chain has TRBV5-5 and TRBJ2-3; 8 bases align to TRBD2. Per the germline V gene, CDR1 is SGHKS and CDR2 is YYEKEE (reference sequence). The CDR3 consists of 15 residues. V shed 7 bases and J 4 bases; nucleotides not matched to a gene: 11. The DNA of the CDR3 is TGTGCCAGCCATAGGGAGCGGGGGAACGCAGATACGCAGTATTTT. Residues: CASHRERGNADTQYF.

This clonotype was seen at least ten times. The CDR3 DNA reads TGCGCCAGCAGCTTAGGGGGATCCAGCTCTGGAAACACCATATATTTT. It encodes CASSLGGSSSGNTIYF. The rearrangement links TRBV5-1 to TRBJ1-3, with D perhaps matching TRBD1 (6 bases). V lost 2 bases and J 0 bases, leaving 12 bases between the germline ends. The CDR3 is 16 amino acids. The germline V gene encodes CDR1 SGHRS and CDR2 YFSETQ.

This sequence joins TRBV30 and TRBJ2-7, with TRBD2 as a possible D gene (6 bases). Germline V gene lookup returns CDR1 GTSNPN and CDR2 SVGIG (reference sequence). The CDR3 consists of 13 residues. V was cut by 3 bases and J by 0 bases, with 9 bases left in between. The DNA for the CDR3 is TGTGCCTGGAGAGGAGGGATCTCCTACGAGCAGTACTTC. Translation gives CAWRGGISYEQYF.

This clonotype was counted only a few times. CDR3 amino acids: CASSPRPSYEQYF. CDR3 bases: TGTGCCAGCAGCCCTCGCCCCTCCTACGAGCAGTACTTC. The chain has TRBV7-8 and TRBJ2-7; D is unresolved. V lost 5 bases to trimming and J lost 0 bases, with 8 bases between them. The CDR3 is 13 amino acids. Germline CDR1 SGHVS, CDR2 FQNEAQ. The complete variable domain, with remaining parts taken from reference TRBV7-8 and TRBJ2-7, reads GAGVSQSPRYKVAKRGQDVALRCDPISGHVSLFWYQQALGQGPEFLTYFQNEAQLDKSGLPSDRFFAERPEGSVSTLKIQRTQQEDSAVYLCASSPRPSYEQYFGPGTRLTVT.

This clonotype was found many times. The CDR3 DNA sequence: TGTGCCAGCTCCAGAGGACAGGGGGAGACCCAGTACTTC. Translated, it gives CASSRGQGETQYF. The chain uses TRBV7-9 and TRBJ2-5; 9 bases are a match to TRBD1. The germline gives CDR1 SEHNR, CDR2 FQNEAQ (reference sequence). This CDR3 has 13 residues. V lost 8 bases, J lost 5 bases, and 6 bases stayed unmatched.

This clonotype was counted ten times or more. The chain recombines TRBV3-1 with TRBJ2-1; 9 positions match TRBD1. The length of the CDR3 is 17 residues. The junction had 4 bases not matched to a gene; V was cut back by 1 base and J by 0 bases. Germline CDR1 is LGHDT and CDR2 is YNNKEL (reference sequence). This CDR3 is CASSQGTGALSYNEQFF. DNA for the CDR3: TGTGCCAGCAGCCAAGGGACAGGGGCCCTCTCCTACAATGAGCAGTTCTTC.

This clonotype was observed many times. The V call is TRBV5-1, the J call TRBJ1-6, with TRBD1 identical over 7 bases. CDR1 is SGHRS and CDR2 is YFSETQ in the germline V gene. V was pared by 5 bases and J by 2 bases, with 7 bases of the junction left unmatched. The CDR3 length is 16 residues. For the CDR3, the DNA is TGCGCCAGCAGGCCGAGGGACAGCGCCTATAATTCACCCCTCCACTTT. Translating it yields CASRPRDSAYNSPLHF.

The CDR3 DNA reads TGCGCCAGCAGGCCGACAGGGAACACCGGGGAGCTGTTTTTT. Translated: CASRPTGNTGELFF. V is TRBV5-1 and J is TRBJ2-2; maybe TRBD1 (6 bases). Trimming shortened V by 5 bases and J by 1 base, and 9 bases separated the two germline ends. Germline values: CDR1 SGHRS, CDR2 YFSETQ. The CDR3 spans 14 residues.

This clonotype was detected only a few times. This sequence joins TRBV11-3 and TRBJ2-7, with D unresolved. Germline CDR1 reads SGHNT; CDR2 reads YENEEA. The germline V and J ends were trimmed by 3 bases and 2 bases, with 11 bases remaining between them. This CDR3 contains 14 residues. CDR3 bases: TGTGCCAGCAGCTTCCAGGCCGGCCCCTACGAGCAGTACTTC. Protein product: CASSFQAGPYEQYF.

This clonotype was counted between two and nine times. The V and J genes are TRBV27 and TRBJ1-6, with D perhaps matching TRBD1 (5 bases). The germline V and J ends were trimmed by 2 bases and 4 bases, with 9 bases remaining between them. Germline V gene sequence: CDR1 MNHEY, CDR2 SMNVEV (reference sequence). The CDR3 has 15 residues. This CDR3 reads CASSLTGPYNSPLHF. In DNA, the CDR3 is TGTGCCAGCAGTTTAACGGGACCTTATAATTCACCCCTCCACTTT.